Listed here are 14 T cell receptor beta chains from one sample, sequenced in a study of cytomegalovirus exposure and HLA in healthy donors. Assay: immunoSEQ multiplex PCR; the TCRdb copy retains only in-frame clones and omits some. The sample records around 130,000 clones, nearly 90% being singletons. Sequencing input: PBMCs. These receptors were obtained from a man aged 30-40 years in good health and CMV-seronegative.

The chain employs TRBV6-1 and TRBJ1-1; D is unclear. The CDR3 has 14 residues. The germline V gene encodes CDR1 MNHNS and CDR2 SASEGT. Trimming stripped 5 bases from V and 0 bases from J, with 10 bases between. The CDR3 sequence: CASSHGILNTEAFF. For the CDR3, the DNA is TGTGCCAGCAGTCACGGTATTCTGAACACTGAAGCTTTCTTT.

This clone was found a few times. The rearrangement joins TRBV10-3 to TRBJ1-2, with no clear D. Germline CDR1 ENHRY, CDR2 SYGVKD. V lost 8 bases, J lost 6 bases, and 7 bases lay in between. The CDR3 sequence is 10 residues long. Written as DNA, the CDR3 is TGTGCCATCGGGGAGGATGGCTACACCTTC. Residues: CAIGEDGYTF.

This chain uses TRBV7-3 with TRBJ2-2; TRBD1 matches at 9 bases. This CDR3 comprises 16 residues. V gave up 5 bases and J gave up 5 bases; unmatched junction bases: 9. Germline V gives CDR1 SGHTA, CDR2 FQGTGA. CDR3 coding DNA: TGTGCCAGCAGCACACCCTGGACAGGGGTAACCGGGGAGCTGTTTTTT. This gives the protein CASSTPWTGVTGELFF.

This clone was found once. CDR3 DNA sequence: TGCGCCAGCAGCCAAGATCGGGGGGGCGCTGCCGAGCAGTACTTC. It encodes CASSQDRGGAAEQYF. This rearrangement joins TRBV4-1 to TRBJ2-7; 8 nucleotides align to TRBD2. The junction had 7 bases not matched to a gene; V was cut back by 0 bases and J by 6 bases. Per the germline V gene, CDR1 is MGHRA and CDR2 is YSYEKL. The CDR3 is made up of 15 amino acids.

This chain links TRBV9 with TRBJ2-5; D is unclear. The CDR3 contains 13 residues. V lost 0 bases and J 5 bases, leaving 8 bases between the germline ends. CDR1 is SGDLS and CDR2 is YYNGEE in the germline V gene. CDR3 nucleotide sequence: TGTGCCAGCAGCGTAGGAGGAGAGGAGACCCAGTACTTC. Its translation is CASSVGGEETQYF. Using reference TRBV9 and TRBJ2-5 for the parts outside the CDR3, the full variable domain is DSGVTQTPKHLITATGQRVTLRCSPRSGDLSVYWYQQSLDQGLQFLIQYYNGEERAKGNILERFSAQQFPDLHSELNLSSLELGDSALYFCASSVGGEETQYFGPGTRLLVL.

This clone was counted between two and nine times. This sequence joins TRBV13 and TRBJ1-3; D is uncertain. V was pared by 6 bases and J by 0 bases, with 9 bases between. Germline-derived CDR1 and CDR2 are PRHDT and FYEKMQ (reference sequence). The CDR3 is 14 residues long. The CDR3 DNA is TGTGCCAGCAGACCCACTAGCTCTGGAAACACCATATATTTT. It codes for CASRPTSSGNTIYF.

V gene TRBV7-9 combines with J gene TRBJ2-7; tentative D call: TRBD1 (6 bases). The CDR3 totals 13 residues. Trimming cost V 3 bases and J 4 bases, with 10 bases left between them. The V gene's germline CDR1 is SEHNR and CDR2 FQNEAQ (reference sequence). CDR3 amino acids: CASSFYRAYEQYF. The CDR3 DNA reads as TGTGCCAGCAGCTTCTACAGGGCGTACGAGCAGTACTTC.

V usage is TRBV5-5 and J usage is TRBJ1-1, with 8 bases matching TRBD1. Germline assignment: CDR1 SGHKS and CDR2 YYEKEE (reference sequence). J lost 13 bases, V lost 0 bases, and 17 bases had no gene match. The CDR3 sequence is 16 residues long. CDR3 protein: CASSLVVNHPGQGVFF. CDR3 DNA: TGTGCCAGCAGCTTGGTGGTCAACCATCCCGGACAGGGCGTTTTCTTT. The full variable domain, its missing parts supplied by reference TRBV5-5 and TRBJ1-1, is DAGVTQSPTHLIKTRGQQVTLRCSPISGHKSVSWYQQVLGQGPQFIFQYYEKEERGRGNFPDRFSARQFPNYSSELNVNALLLGDSALYLCASSLVVNHPGQGVFFGQGTRLTVV.

V gene TRBV7-2 combines with J gene TRBJ1-3; the match to TRBD1 covers 7 bases. Germline V gene data show CDR1 as SGHTA and CDR2 as FQGNSA. With 5 bases clipped from V and 5 bases from J, the junction kept 6 bases outside the gene matches. This CDR3 region has 14 residues. The CDR3 loop reads CASSQGQARNTIYF. The CDR3 coding sequence is TGTGCCAGCAGCCAAGGACAGGCTAGAAACACCATATATTTT. Complete variable domain (other parts from reference TRBV7-2 and TRBJ1-3): GAGVSQSPSNKVTEKGKDVELRCDPISGHTALYWYRQSLGQGLEFLIYFQGNSAPDKSGLPSDRFSAERTGGSVSTLTIQRTQQEDSAVYLCASSQGQARNTIYFGEGSWLTVV.

This chain joins TRBV7-9 and TRBJ2-7; D is possibly TRBD1 (6 bases). V lost 1 base to trimming and J lost 7 bases, with 14 bases between them. Germline CDR1 and CDR2: SEHNR and FQNEAQ (reference sequence). The CDR3 loop spans 14 amino acids. Here the CDR3 reads CASSLVGGLGEQYF. CDR3 coding DNA: TGTGCCAGCAGCTTAGTTGGGGGCTTGGGGGAGCAGTACTTC.

The J gene is TRBJ2-5, the V gene TRBV28; D possibly corresponds to TRBD1 (6 bases). Germline V gives CDR1 MDHEN, CDR2 SYDVKM. This CDR3 has 17 amino acids. V was shortened by 3 bases and J by 5 bases, with 22 bases between the two germline ends. CDR3 bases: TGTGCCAGCAGTTTTGGGGCAGACAGGCCCATCGGGGAGACCCAGTACTTC. This encodes CASSFGADRPIGETQYF.

The chain uses TRBV10-1 and TRBJ2-7; 8 positions agree with TRBD2. Germline V lookup: CDR1 WNHNN, CDR2 SYGVQD (reference sequence). This CDR3 comprises 13 residues. V trimming: 8 bases; J trimming: 9 bases; junction bases outside the gene matches: 12. CDR3 in amino acids: CASVLRGAFWQYF. In DNA, the CDR3 is TGCGCCAGCGTGTTGCGGGGGGCCTTCTGGCAGTACTTC.

The genes are TRBV6-1 and TRBJ1-2; no reliable D call. The germline V and J ends were trimmed by 4 bases and 3 bases, with 12 bases remaining between them. This CDR3 region has 14 residues. In germline, CDR1 is MNHNS, CDR2 SASEGT. CDR3 sequence: CASSAREAYYGYTF. The CDR3 DNA reads as TGTGCCAGCAGTGCCCGGGAAGCCTACTATGGCTACACCTTC.

The genes are TRBV19 and TRBJ1-5; a possible D gene is TRBD1 (5 bases). Germline loops: CDR1 LNHDA, CDR2 SQIVND (reference sequence). V was trimmed by 5 bases and J by 6 bases, leaving 11 bases between them. This CDR3 contains 13 residues. The CDR3 protein is CASSVGGPQPQHF. The CDR3 coding sequence is TGTGCCAGTAGTGTCGGGGGACCTCAGCCCCAGCATTTT. Drawing the rest from reference TRBV19 and TRBJ1-5, the complete variable domain is DGGITQSPKYLFRKEGQNVTLSCEQNLNHDAMYWYRQDPGQGLRLIYYSQIVNDFQKGDIAEGYSVSREKKESFPLTVTSAQKNPTAFYLCASSVGGPQPQHFGDGTRLSIL.